What follows are 16 T cell receptor beta chains derived from one specimen sequenced in a study of T cell responses to AZD1222 COVID-19 vaccine. The assay was immunoSEQ multiplex PCR, and TCRdb's table has in-frame clones only and misses some. Of around 58,000 clones in the sample, 80% to 90% were seen once. The specimen was peripheral blood, collected on day 0 of AZD1222 vaccination. Receptors were obtained from an adult in good health.

This clone was seen a single time. The chain combines TRBV6-6 with TRBJ2-3; maybe TRBD2 (5 bases). The germline CDR1 and CDR2 sequences are MNHNY and SVGAGI (reference sequence). V gave up 7 bases and J gave up 4 bases, with 12 bases separating them. The CDR3 spans 13 residues. The CDR3 nucleotides read TGTGCCAGCATGAGGGCGGAGTCAGATACGCAGTATTTT. It codes for CASMRAESDTQYF.

The V gene is TRBV9, the J gene TRBJ2-3, with D tentatively TRBD1 or TRBD2 (6 bases each). The CDR3 runs to 12 residues. V was cut by 2 bases and J by 9 bases, with 10 bases left in between. CDR1 is SGDLS and CDR2 is YYNGEE in the germline V gene. The CDR3 DNA sequence: TGTGCCAGCAGCGTCGCCGGGGGCACGCAGTATTTT. This translates into CASSVAGGTQYF.

The V call is TRBV5-6, the J call TRBJ2-4; D not certain. CDR1 and CDR2 from the germline V gene are SGHDT and YYEEEE. Trimming removed 2 bases at V and 2 bases at J, with 5 bases between. The CDR3 length is 13 residues. The CDR3 DNA follows: TGTGCCAGCAGCTTAAACTCCAAAAACATTCAGTACTTC. Residues: CASSLNSKNIQYF.

The gene calls are TRBV3-1 (or the pseudogene TRBV3-2) and TRBJ1-4; the D gene is possibly TRBD1 (5 bases). In germline, CDR1 is LGHDT, CDR2 YNNKEL (reference sequence). The CDR3 is made up of 15 amino acids. V lost 4 bases, J lost 2 bases, and 11 bases lay in between. CDR3 amino acids: CASSLTGPTNEKLFF. The CDR3 DNA follows: TGTGCCAGCAGCCTAACAGGACCGACTAATGAAAAACTGTTTTTT.

The chain couples TRBV4-1 to TRBJ1-2; D not certain. V lost 0 bases to trimming and J lost 2 bases, with 10 bases between them. Germline CDR1 and CDR2: MGHRA and YSYEKL. CDR3 length: 15 amino acids. The CDR3 nucleotides read TGCGCCAGCAGCCAAGACGTCGACGCGAACTATGGCTACACCTTC. It codes for CASSQDVDANYGYTF.

The genes are TRBV4-1 and TRBJ2-6; D remains ambiguous. The germline V and J ends were trimmed by 1 base and 4 bases, with 8 bases remaining between them. This CDR3 comprises 15 residues. In germline, CDR1 is MGHRA, CDR2 YSYEKL. CDR3 sequence (DNA): TGCGCCAGCAGCCAAGTGGGCGGCGGGGCCAACGTCCTGACTTTC. Its translation: CASSQVGGGANVLTF.

This clone showed up just a few times. This chain joins TRBV4-1 and TRBJ2-7; tentatively, D is TRBD2 (5 bases). This CDR3 is built from 15 residues. Germline-derived CDR1 and CDR2 are MGHRA and YSYEKL. The V and J ends lost 2 bases and 7 bases respectively, with 18 bases between them. CDR3 in amino acids: CASSQISGVTGEQYF. In DNA form, the CDR3 reads TGCGCCAGCAGCCAAATAAGCGGAGTTACGGGGGAGCAGTACTTC.

CDR3 sequence (DNA): TGTGCCAGCAGCTACAGGGGCAGCTATGGCTACACCTTC. Protein product: CASSYRGSYGYTF. The chain has TRBV14 and TRBJ1-2; TRBD1 aligns across 7 bases. The CDR3 covers 13 residues. From germline, CDR1 is SGHDN and CDR2 FVKESK. With V trimmed by 5 bases and J by 4 bases, 4 bases remained unmatched.

CDR3 protein: CASTLRGGFYGYTF. CDR3 nucleotide sequence: TGTGCCAGCACCCTAAGGGGGGGATTCTATGGCTACACCTTC. V and J are TRBV5-6 and TRBJ1-2, with D tentatively TRBD1 (6 bases). CDR1 SGHDT and CDR2 YYEEEE come from the germline V gene. Trimming cost V 6 bases and J 4 bases, with 16 bases left between them. The CDR3 runs 14 residues.

The CDR3 coding sequence is TGTGCCAGCTCACCGGGCTCTCGGCGGGGCTATGGCTACACCTTC. Protein sequence: CASSPGSRRGYGYTF. This chain joins TRBV18 and TRBJ1-2; D call uncertain. V was clipped by 3 bases and J by 4 bases, with 15 bases between them. This CDR3 spans 15 amino acids. Germline loops: CDR1 KGHSH, CDR2 LQKENI.

This sequence joins TRBV7-6 and TRBJ2-3; no clear D. With 5 bases removed from V and 2 bases from J, the gap between germline ends came to 11 bases. The germline CDR1 and CDR2 sequences are SGHVS and FNYEAQ. The CDR3 is 14 amino acids. The CDR3 bases are TGTGCCAGCAGCCCCTTACATCTCACAGATACGCAGTATTTT. Encoded protein: CASSPLHLTDTQYF. Supplemented by reference TRBV7-6 and TRBJ2-3, the full variable domain reads GAGVSQSPRYKVTKRGQDVALRCDPISGHVSLYWYRQALGQGPEFLTYFNYEAQQDKSGLPNDRFSAERPEGSISTLTIQRTEQRDSAMYRCASSPLHLTDTQYFGPGTRLTVL.

This sequence joins TRBV11-2 and TRBJ2-7, with D maybe TRBD2 (5 bases). Deletions cut 5 bases from V and 0 bases from J, with 11 bases between. CDR1 and CDR2 from the germline V gene are SGHAT and FQNNGV. The CDR3 is 14 residues long. For the CDR3, the DNA is TGTGCCAGCAGCCGGACTCGATCCTCCTACGAGCAGTACTTC. This codes for CASSRTRSSYEQYF.

This chain joins TRBV18 and TRBJ1-2; D is possibly TRBD1 (5 bases). Germline V gene sequence: CDR1 KGHSH, CDR2 LQKENI. Trimming removed 5 bases from V and 3 bases from J, with 10 bases in between. CDR3 length: 13 residues. CDR3 nucleotide sequence: TGTGCCAGCTCAGAAAGGGGAGACTATGGCTACACCTTC. Translating it yields CASSERGDYGYTF.

The V call is TRBV5-1, the J call TRBJ2-7; D is perhaps TRBD1 or TRBD2 (7 bases each). Germline lookup yields CDR1 SGHRS and CDR2 YFSETQ. The CDR3 is made up of 14 amino acids. V gave up 3 bases and J gave up 7 bases, with 17 bases separating them. The CDR3 nucleotides read TGCGCCAGCAGCTCCCAGGGGGGGAAAAGGGAGCAGTACTTC. The encoded protein is CASSSQGGKREQYF.

V and J are TRBV10-3 and TRBJ1-2, with D possibly matching TRBD1 (5 bases). The CDR3 is 13 residues long. V was pared by 3 bases and J by 10 bases, with 15 bases between. CDR1 is ENHRY, CDR2 SYGVKD, per germline. The CDR3 is CAISEAEGWDYTF. The CDR3 DNA reads TGTGCCATCAGTGAAGCGGAGGGGTGGGACTACACCTTC.

This rearrangement joins TRBV18 to TRBJ2-7, with 7 nucleotides matching TRBD1. V dropped 6 bases and J dropped 0; count of bases not matched to a gene: 8. CDR3 length equals 15 residues. Per the germline V gene, CDR1 is KGHSH and CDR2 is LQKENI. CDR3 DNA: TGTGCCAGCTCGAGCGACAGGGTTAACTCCTACGAGCAGTACTTC. Translated: CASSSDRVNSYEQYF.